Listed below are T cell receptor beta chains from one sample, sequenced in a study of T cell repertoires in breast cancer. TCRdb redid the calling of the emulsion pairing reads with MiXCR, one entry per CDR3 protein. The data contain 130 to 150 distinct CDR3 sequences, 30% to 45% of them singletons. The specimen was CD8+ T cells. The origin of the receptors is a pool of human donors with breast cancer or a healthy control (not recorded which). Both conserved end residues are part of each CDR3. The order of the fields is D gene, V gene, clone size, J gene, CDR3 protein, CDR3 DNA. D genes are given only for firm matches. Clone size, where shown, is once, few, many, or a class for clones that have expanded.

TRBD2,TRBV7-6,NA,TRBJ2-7,CASSSLGLVGEQYF,TGTGCCAGCAGCTCGCTGGGACTAGTTGGCGAGCAGTACTTC
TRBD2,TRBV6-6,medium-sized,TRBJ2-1,CASYGRVINNEQFF,TGTGCCAGCTACGGGAGGGTCATTAACAATGAGCAGTTCTTC
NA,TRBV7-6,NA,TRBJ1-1,CAGSSGRSTEAFF,TGTGCCGGCAGCTCAGGACGCAGCACTGAAGCTTTCTTT
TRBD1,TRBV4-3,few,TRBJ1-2,CASSLGQGSLGFTF,TGCGCCAGCAGCCTCGGACAGGGAAGTCTCGGCTTCACCTTT
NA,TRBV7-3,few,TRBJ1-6,CASSLTEGGNSPLHF,TGTGCCAGCAGCTTAACTGAAGGAGGAAATTCACCCCTCCACTTT
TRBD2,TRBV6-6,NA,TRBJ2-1,CASYGRDINNEKFF,TGTGCCAGCTACGGGAGGGACATTAACAATGAGAAGTTCTTC
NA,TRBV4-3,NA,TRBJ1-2,CANSLGQGKLGYTF,TGCGCCAACAGCCTCGGACAAGGAAAACTCGGCTACACCTTC
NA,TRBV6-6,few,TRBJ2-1,CVSNGMAINNEQFF,TGTGTCAGCAACGGGATGGCTATTAACAATGAGCAGTTCTTC
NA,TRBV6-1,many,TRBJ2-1,CASNGMAINNELFF,TGTGCCAGCAACGGGATGGCCATTAACAATGAGCTGTTCTTT
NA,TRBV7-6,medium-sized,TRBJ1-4,CASSALTANEKLFF,TGTGCCAGCAGCGCCCTGACGGCTAATGAAAAACTGTTTTTT
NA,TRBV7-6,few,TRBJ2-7,CASSLSGLAGEQYF,TGTGCCAGCAGCTTGTCGGGGCTAGCAGGCGAGCAATACTTC
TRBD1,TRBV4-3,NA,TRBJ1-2,CASNLGQGKIGYTF,TGCGCCAGCAACCTCGGACAGGGAAAAATCGGCTACACCTTC
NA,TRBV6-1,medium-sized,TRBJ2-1,CASNWRAIINEQFF,TGTGCCAGCAACTGGAGGGCCATTATTAATGAGCAGTTCTTC
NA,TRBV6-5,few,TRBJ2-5,CASSPPGHIQETQYF,TGTGCCAGCAGTCCTCCGGGCCACATTCAAGAGACCCAGTACTTC
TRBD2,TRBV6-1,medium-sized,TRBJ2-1,CASNGRAINNELFF,TGTGCCAGCAACGGGAGGGCCATTAACAATGAGCTGTTCTTT
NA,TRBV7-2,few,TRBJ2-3,CASSLTDTQYF,TGTGCCAGCAGCCTCACAGATACGCAGTATTTT
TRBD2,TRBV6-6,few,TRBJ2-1,CVCNGRAINNEQFF,TGTGTCTGCAACGGGAGGGCCATTAACAATGAGCAATTCTTC
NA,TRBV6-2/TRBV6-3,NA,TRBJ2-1,CASFGMAIYNEQFF,TGTGCCAGCTTCGGTATGGCCATTTACAATGAGCAGTTCTTC
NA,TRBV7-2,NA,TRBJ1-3,CASLTGNTIYF,TGTGCCAGCTTAACTGGAAACACCATATATTTT
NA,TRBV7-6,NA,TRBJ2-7,CVSSLLGLAGEQYF,TGCGTCAGCAGCTTGCTGGGTCTAGCAGGCGAGCAGTACTTC
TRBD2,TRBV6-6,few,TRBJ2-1,CAIYGRAINNEQFF,TGTGCCATCTATGGGAGGGCCATTAACAATGAGCAGTTCTTC
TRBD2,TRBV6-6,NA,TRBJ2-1,CASKGRAIKNEQFF,TGTGCCAGCAAAGGGAGGGCTATTAAAAATGAGCAGTTCTTC
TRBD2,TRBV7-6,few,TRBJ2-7,CASSLPGLAGELYF,TGTGCCAGCAGCTTGCCGGGACTAGCTGGCGAGCTGTACTTT
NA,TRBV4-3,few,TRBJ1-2,CASSLLQRRLGYTF,TGCGCTAGCAGCCTCTTACAGAGAAGACTCGGCTATACCTTT
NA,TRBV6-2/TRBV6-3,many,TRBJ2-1,CYSNGLAINNEHFF,TGTTATAGCAACGGGTTGGCCATTAACAATGAGCATTTCTTT
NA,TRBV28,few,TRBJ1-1,CATHSGNTEAFF,TGTGCCACCCATAGCGGGAACACTGAAGCTTTCTTT
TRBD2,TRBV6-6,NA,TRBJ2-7,CAGSGRAINNEQYF,TGTGCCGGCAGCGGGAGGGCCATTAACAATGAGCAGTACTTC
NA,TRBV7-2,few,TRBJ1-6,CASSLGLYSPLHF,TGTGCCAGCAGCTTAGGGTTATATTCACCCCTCCACTTT
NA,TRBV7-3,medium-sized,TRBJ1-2,CASSLNGGYGYTF,TGTGCCAGCAGCTTAAACGGGGGCTATGGCTACACCTTC
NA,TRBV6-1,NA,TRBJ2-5,CARRPLATKETQYF,TGTGCCCGCAGGCCTCTAGCGACCAAAGAGACCCAGTACTTC
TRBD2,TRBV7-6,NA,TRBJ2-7,CVSSLPGLAGELYF,TGTGTCAGTAGCTTGCCGGGACTAGCAGGCGAGCTGTACTTC